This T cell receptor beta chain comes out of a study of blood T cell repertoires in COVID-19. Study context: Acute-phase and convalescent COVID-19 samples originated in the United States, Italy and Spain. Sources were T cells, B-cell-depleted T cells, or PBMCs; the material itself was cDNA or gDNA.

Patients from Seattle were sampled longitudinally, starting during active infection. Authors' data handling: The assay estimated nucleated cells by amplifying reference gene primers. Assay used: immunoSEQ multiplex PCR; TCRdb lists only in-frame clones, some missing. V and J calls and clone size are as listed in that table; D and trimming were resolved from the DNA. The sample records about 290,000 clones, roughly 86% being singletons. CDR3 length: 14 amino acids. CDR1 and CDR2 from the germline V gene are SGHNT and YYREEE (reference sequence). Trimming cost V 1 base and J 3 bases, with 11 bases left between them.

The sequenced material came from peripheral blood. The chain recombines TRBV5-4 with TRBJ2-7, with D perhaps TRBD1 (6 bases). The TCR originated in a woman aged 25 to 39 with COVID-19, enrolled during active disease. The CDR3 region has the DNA TGTGCCAGCAGCTTGACAGGGAAGAACTACGAGCAGTACTTC. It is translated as CASSLTGKNYEQYF.